The sequence of this T cell receptor beta chain was determined in a study of T cells in Graves' hyperthyroidism and ophthalmopathy. RNA transcripts yielded amplified TCR beta CDR3 regions. When the TCR CDR3 underwent first-round RT-PCR, the HTBI primer set was used. TCRdb ran MiXCR on the multiplex PCR reads and lists one entry per CDR3 protein. This table has about 840,000 distinct CDR3 sequences, 38% appearing once. V was pared by 0 bases and J by 2 bases, with 15 bases of the junction left unmatched. CDR1 and CDR2 from the germline V gene are LNHNV and YYDKDF (reference sequence). This CDR3 is 19 amino acids long. For Graves' hyperthyroidism to be stable, ophthalmopathy could not progress within 18 months. Hyperthyroidism had been newly diagnosed in patients aged 18 to 65, and its duration was under 2 months. Based on clinical symptoms, serum thyroxine and TRAb, thyroid ultrasound and orbital computed tomography, diagnoses were reached.

J is TRBJ2-7 and V is TRBV15, with 8 bases fitting TRBD2. The sample comprised blood. This clonotype was obtained from a man between 18 and 29 years old with Graves' hyperthyroidism. CDR3 in amino acids: CATSRDSPGGGLGAYEQYF. The CDR3 region has the DNA TGTGCCACCAGCAGAGATTCCCCGGGGGGGGGACTAGGGGCCTACGAGCAGTACTTC. The variable domain in full, with the rest retrieved from reference TRBV15 and TRBJ2-7, is DAMVIQNPRYQVTQFGKPVTLSCSQTLNHNVMYWYQQKSSQAPKLLFHYYDKDFNNEADTPDNFQSRRPNTSFCFLDIRSPGLGDTAMYLCATSRDSPGGGLGAYEQYFGPGTRLTVT.